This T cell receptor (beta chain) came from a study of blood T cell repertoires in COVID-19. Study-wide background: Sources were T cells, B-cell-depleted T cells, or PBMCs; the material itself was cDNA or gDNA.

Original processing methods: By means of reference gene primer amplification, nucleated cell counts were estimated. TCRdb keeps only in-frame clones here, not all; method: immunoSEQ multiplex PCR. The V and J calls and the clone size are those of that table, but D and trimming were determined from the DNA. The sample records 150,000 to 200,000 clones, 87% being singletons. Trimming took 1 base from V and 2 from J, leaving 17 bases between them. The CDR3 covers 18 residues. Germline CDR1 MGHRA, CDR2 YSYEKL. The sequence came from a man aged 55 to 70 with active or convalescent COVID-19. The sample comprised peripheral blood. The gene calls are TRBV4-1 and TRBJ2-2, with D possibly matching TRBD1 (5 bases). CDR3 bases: TGCGCCAGCAGCCAAGGGATCCGACAGCAAAAAAACACCGGGGAGCTGTTTTTT. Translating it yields CASSQGIRQQKNTGELFF.